A single sample gave rise to the 27 T cell receptor beta chains below, sequenced in a study of vaccination and CD4 T cells after COVID-19. The assay that was used to sequence DNA from cultured CD4+ T cells was the Oncomine TCR Beta short-read assay. Via MiXCR, TCRdb re-called the PCR reads, giving one row per CDR3 protein. Altogether approximately 19,000 distinct CDR3 sequences are present, roughly 50% being singletons, with the ten largest covering 10% to 13%. Treatment reported: approximately 9-day PBMC culture with coronavirus spike peptide pools or control peptides (ViraFEST assay). The antigens these receptors bind are not known. The source material was CD4+ T cells from blood, cultured in vitro, sampled before SARS-CoV-2 vaccination. The receptors were sampled from a human donor who had recovered from COVID-19.

V and J are TRBV11-3 and TRBJ1-1; D gene unclear. Per germline, CDR1 SGHNT and CDR2 YENEEA. Between the trimmed V and J ends, which lost 5 bases and 2 bases, there was a span of 6 bases. The length of the CDR3 is 12 residues. CDR3 coding DNA: TGTGCCAGCAGCGGACGTAACACTGAAGCTTTCTTT. Translated, it gives CASSGRNTEAFF.

This clonotype was found a few times. The rearrangement joins TRBV5-1 to TRBJ1-5; a weak D match, TRBD1 (5 bases). This CDR3 spans 15 amino acids. Germline loops: CDR1 SGHRS, CDR2 YFSETQ. V shed 4 bases and J shed 6 bases, with 17 bases lying between them. CDR3 amino acids: CASSPEAGNRQPQHF. The CDR3 DNA follows: TGCGCCAGCAGCCCCGAGGCAGGGAATCGTCAGCCCCAGCATTTT. Using reference TRBV5-1 and TRBJ1-5 for the parts outside the CDR3, the full variable domain is KAGVTQTPRYLIKTRGQQVTLSCSPISGHRSVSWYQQTPGQGLQFLFEYFSETQRNKGNFPGRFSGRQFSNSRSEMNVSTLELGDSALYLCASSPEAGNRQPQHFGDGTRLSIL.

The rearrangement links TRBV4-1 to TRBJ1-3, with unresolved D. Trimming took 4 bases from V and 0 from J, leaving 7 bases between them. The length of the CDR3 is 14 residues. Germline values: CDR1 MGHRA, CDR2 YSYEKL. The CDR3 sequence is CASSPLGSGNTIYF. The CDR3 DNA reads as TGCGCCAGCAGCCCATTAGGCTCTGGAAACACCATATATTTT.

This clonotype was picked up a small number of times. The genes are TRBV15 and TRBJ2-4; 7 bases match TRBD1. Germline assignment: CDR1 LNHNV and CDR2 YYDKDF (reference sequence). J gave up 1 base and V 3 bases, and 6 bases lay outside the gene matches. The CDR3 consists of 16 residues. The CDR3 loop is CATSREQDRAKNIQYF. CDR3 nucleotides: TGTGCCACCAGCAGGGAACAGGACAGGGCCAAAAACATTCAGTACTTC.

This clonotype was seen only a few times. This chain links TRBV6-1 with TRBJ2-7; 8 bases line up with TRBD1. After removal of 3 bases from V and 0 bases from J, the junction contained 1 base not matched to a gene. In germline, CDR1 is MNHNS, CDR2 SASEGT. CDR3 size: 14 residues. DNA for the CDR3: TGTGCCAGCAGTGAGGACAGGGACTCCTACGAGCAGTACTTC. Translated, it gives CASSEDRDSYEQYF.

V is TRBV19 and J is TRBJ2-3; TRBD1 agrees at 9 bases. The CDR3 contains 15 residues. The germline V gene has CDR1 LNHDA and CDR2 SQIVND (reference sequence). V was pared by 7 bases and J by 0 bases, with 5 bases of the junction left unmatched. CDR3 DNA: TGTGCCAGTACCGCGGACAGGGGAAGCACAGATACGCAGTATTTT. Its translation is CASTADRGSTDTQYF.

The V call is TRBV28, the J call TRBJ1-1; 7 bases are a match to TRBD1. V was pared by 7 bases and J by 8 bases, with 7 bases of the junction left unmatched. The CDR3 sequence is 12 residues long. Germline loops: CDR1 MDHEN, CDR2 SYDVKM. The DNA for the CDR3 is TGTGCCAGCAAACTATTACAGGGGGAAGCTTTCTTT. It yields the protein CASKLLQGEAFF.

The gene calls are TRBV18 and TRBJ1-5; D is ambiguous. Trimming removed 3 bases at V and 0 bases at J, with 6 bases between. Germline V gene data show CDR1 as KGHSH and CDR2 as LQKENI. The CDR3 loop spans 14 amino acids. In DNA form, the CDR3 reads TGTGCCAGCTCACCCACGGATAGCAATCAGCCCCAGCATTTT. This translates into CASSPTDSNQPQHF.

The chain joins TRBV11-2 to TRBJ2-1, with D tentatively TRBD2 (6 bases). Germline CDR1 and CDR2: SGHAT and FQNNGV. The V end lost 1 base, the J end lost 1 base, and 8 bases lay between the germline ends. There are 15 residues in the CDR3. In DNA form, the CDR3 reads TGTGCCAGCAGCTTAGTGCGGGGTTCCTACAATGAGCAGTTCTTC. Encoded protein: CASSLVRGSYNEQFF.

This chain links TRBV7-9 with TRBJ2-7, with TRBD2 identical over 9 bases. V dropped 3 bases and J dropped 6; count of bases not matched to a gene: 6. The germline gives CDR1 SEHNR, CDR2 FQNEAQ (reference sequence). This CDR3 has 14 amino acids. CDR3 bases: TGTGCCAGCAGCTTGGCTGGGACTAGCACCGAGCAGTACTTC. This codes for CASSLAGTSTEQYF.

The chain uses TRBV27 and TRBJ2-2; 9 positions match TRBD2. The CDR3 is made up of 13 amino acids. Germline V gene lookup returns CDR1 MNHEY and CDR2 SMNVEV (reference sequence). With 10 bases clipped from V and 2 bases from J, the junction kept 2 bases outside the gene matches. DNA of the CDR3: TGTGCCACTAGCGGGGATAACACCGGGGAGCTGTTTTTT. Protein product: CATSGDNTGELFF.

The rearrangement links TRBV20-1 to TRBJ2-3; 11 bases align to TRBD2. After removal of 6 bases from V and 3 bases from J, the junction contained 11 bases not matched to a gene. This CDR3 region has 16 residues. Germline-derived CDR1 and CDR2 are DFQATT and SNEGSKA (reference sequence). The CDR3 bases are TGCAGTGCCCGGGGGGTAGCGGGAGGGAGGACAGATACGCAGTATTTT. Residues: CSARGVAGGRTDTQYF.

A single count supports this clonotype. The V call is TRBV3-1, the J call TRBJ1-1, with a tentative D call TRBD1 (6 bases). This CDR3 contains 13 residues. V was shortened by 6 bases and J by 1 base, with 9 bases between the two germline ends. Germline values: CDR1 LGHDT, CDR2 YNNKEL (reference sequence). The CDR3 reads CASRMTGNTEAFF. The CDR3 DNA reads TGTGCCAGCAGGATGACAGGGAACACTGAAGCTTTCTTT.

The gene calls are TRBV28 and TRBJ2-7; D is unclear. In germline, CDR1 is MDHEN, CDR2 SYDVKM. V was pared by 8 bases and J by 3 bases, with 17 bases between. The CDR3 sequence is 14 residues long. The CDR3 loop reads CASLTSENGYEQYF. The CDR3 DNA is TGTGCCAGCCTTACGAGCGAAAATGGCTACGAGCAGTACTTC.

This chain joins TRBV29-1 and TRBJ2-5, with 7 nucleotides matching TRBD2. This CDR3 contains 13 residues. Trimming removed 7 bases from V and 9 bases from J; junction bases left unmatched: 14. The germline CDR1 and CDR2 sequences are SQVTM and ANQGSEA. CDR3 loop: CSARDGLVVPQYF. The CDR3 bases are TGCAGCGCTAGAGACGGACTAGTGGTCCCCCAGTACTTC.

This chain links TRBV5-5 with TRBJ2-1; 8 nucleotides line up with TRBD1. J was trimmed by 3 bases and V by 6 bases; bases with no gene match: 11. This CDR3 has 16 amino acids. CDR1 SGHKS and CDR2 YYEKEE come from the germline V gene (reference sequence). Written as DNA, the CDR3 is TGTGCCAGCACCAGAGCCACCGGGACAGGCTACAATGAGCAGTTCTTC. It specifies CASTRATGTGYNEQFF. Full variable domain (rest looked up from reference TRBV5-5 and TRBJ2-1): DAGVTQSPTHLIKTRGQQVTLRCSPISGHKSVSWYQQVLGQGPQFIFQYYEKEERGRGNFPDRFSARQFPNYSSELNVNALLLGDSALYLCASTRATGTGYNEQFFGPGTRLTVL.

CDR3 amino acids: CASSANEGGELFF. In nucleotides, the CDR3 is TGTGCCAGCAGTGCGAACGAGGGCGGGGAGCTGTTTTTT. The chain is built from TRBV6-4 and TRBJ2-2; D perhaps matches TRBD2 (5 bases). Per germline, CDR1 MRHNA and CDR2 SNTAGT. This CDR3 comprises 13 residues. Trimming left V 4 bases short and J 7 bases short, with 10 bases between.

In its sample, this clonotype was seen a few times. The chain combines TRBV7-2 with TRBJ2-5; perhaps TRBD2 as D (5 bases). The V end was cut by 2 bases, the J end by 13 bases, with 17 bases between. The CDR3 consists of 13 residues. Germline CDR1 and CDR2: SGHTA and FQGNSA. This chain's CDR3 is CASSLSPTRAWYF. Written as DNA, the CDR3 is TGTGCCAGCAGCTTATCCCCTACTAGGGCCTGGTACTTC.

This chain uses TRBV28 with TRBJ1-1, with a weak D call TRBD1 (6 bases). The CDR3 extends over 18 amino acids. The V gene lost 10 bases and the J gene lost 0 bases, with 27 bases spanning the gap. Germline CDR1 and CDR2: MDHEN and SYDVKM. CDR3 sequence reads: CATSRLSLQGSMNTEAFF. CDR3 in DNA: TGTGCCACCTCAAGGCTTTCCCTCCAGGGGAGCATGAACACTGAAGCTTTCTTT.

The chain couples TRBV30 to TRBJ2-1; tentatively, D is TRBD2 (6 bases). V dropped 8 bases and J dropped 9 bases, with 20 bases sitting between them. Germline lookup yields CDR1 GTSNPN and CDR2 SVGIG (reference sequence). This CDR3 is 13 amino acids long. CDR3 sequence: CAMSQRSGGEQFF. The CDR3 bases are TGTGCCATGAGTCAGCGGTCCGGGGGTGAGCAGTTCTTC.

The chain recombines TRBV12-3 or TRBV12-4 with TRBJ2-5; 7 nucleotides match TRBD2. CDR3 length equals 11 residues. Losses at the gene ends were 10 bases for V and 13 bases for J; bases not matched to a gene: 12. The CDR3 reads CATGRGGSLYF. The CDR3 region has the DNA TGTGCCACCGGTCGGGGCGGGAGCTTGTACTTC.

This clonotype has only a few counts. One end of the junction varies from germline; a read error may be responsible. This sequence joins TRBV20-1 and TRBJ2-3, with 7 bases matching TRBD1. This CDR3 comprises 15 residues. Germline CDR1 and CDR2: DFQATT and SNEGSKA (reference sequence). The CDR3 DNA reads TGCAGTCCTAGCATGGGACAGACCCTAACAGATACGCAGTATTTT. Translated: CSPSMGQTLTDTQYF.

This rearrangement joins TRBV10-3 to TRBJ2-1; the D gene is possibly TRBD2 (5 bases). The CDR3 loop spans 12 amino acids. Between the trimmed V and J ends, which lost 4 bases and 9 bases, there was a span of 10 bases. Germline V CDR1 and CDR2: ENHRY, SYGVKD. This CDR3 is CAISVQEVEQFF. CDR3 DNA sequence: TGTGCCATCAGTGTCCAGGAGGTTGAGCAGTTCTTC.

This chain joins TRBV30 and TRBJ2-5; D remains unclear. The CDR3 covers 13 residues. V was trimmed by 0 bases and J by 2 bases, leaving 7 bases between them. CDR1 GTSNPN and CDR2 SVGIG come from the germline V gene (reference sequence). Written as DNA, the CDR3 is TGTGCCTGGAGTGTTGATAGGCAAGAGACCCAGTACTTC. This encodes CAWSVDRQETQYF. Filled out from reference TRBV30 and TRBJ2-5, the complete variable domain reads SQTIHQWPATLVQPVGSPLSLECTVEGTSNPNLYWYRQAAGRGLQLLFYSVGIGQISSEVPQNLSASRPQDRQFILSSKKLLLSDSGFYLCAWSVDRQETQYFGPGTRLLVL.

Within the sample, this clonotype is large. The gene calls are TRBV20-1 and TRBJ2-3; D remains unclear. Per germline, CDR1 DFQATT and CDR2 SNEGSKA (reference sequence). V gave up 0 bases and J gave up 6 bases, with 13 bases separating them. The CDR3 totals 14 residues. The CDR3 region has the DNA TGCAGTGCTAGAGATAGGCGGTTCTGGGATACGCAGTATTTT. Translating it yields CSARDRRFWDTQYF.

The CDR3 DNA follows: TGTGCCTGGAGTGGACAGACTAATAGCAATCAGCCCCAGCATTTT. It translates to CAWSGQTNSNQPQHF. The gene calls are TRBV30 and TRBJ1-5; D might be TRBD1 (5 bases). In germline, CDR1 is GTSNPN, CDR2 SVGIG (reference sequence). The V end was cut by 1 base, the J end by 0 bases, with 10 bases between. The CDR3 consists of 15 residues.

The CDR3 protein is CASSLARLVNNEQFF. The DNA for the CDR3 is TGTGCCAGCAGTTTAGCTAGACTAGTAAATAATGAGCAGTTCTTC. This sequence joins TRBV28 and TRBJ2-1, with a weak D call TRBD2 (6 bases). V was pared by 2 bases and J by 7 bases, with 15 bases between. The CDR3 length is 15 residues. The germline gives CDR1 MDHEN, CDR2 SYDVKM.